The source of this TCR beta chain is a study of CD8 T cells in ankylosing spondylitis. Findings and limits, study-wide: Earlier work had already found some motif variants in reactive arthritis synovial fluid and blood. Seemingly characteristic of ankylosing spondylitis blood was a TCR beta motif consisting of about 8 highly homologous variants.

This clonotype turned up a few times. The antigen remains unidentified. TCRdb re-called the 5' RACE reads with MiXCR, one entry per CDR3 protein. The data show a few hundred thousand distinct CDR3 sequences, around 20% seen once. Trimming stripped 2 bases from V and 5 bases from J, with 9 bases between. This CDR3 contains 12 residues. Germline lookup yields CDR1 SQVTM and CDR2 ANQGSEA. The chain employs TRBV29-1 and TRBJ2-5, with D unresolved. The TCR originated in a male donor with ankylosing spondylitis. The sequenced material came from blood, either unsorted or a sorted T cell fraction (not recorded which). The DNA of the CDR3 is TGCAGCGTTGAAAGTGGTGAGGAGACCCAGTACTTC. Its translation: CSVESGEETQYF.